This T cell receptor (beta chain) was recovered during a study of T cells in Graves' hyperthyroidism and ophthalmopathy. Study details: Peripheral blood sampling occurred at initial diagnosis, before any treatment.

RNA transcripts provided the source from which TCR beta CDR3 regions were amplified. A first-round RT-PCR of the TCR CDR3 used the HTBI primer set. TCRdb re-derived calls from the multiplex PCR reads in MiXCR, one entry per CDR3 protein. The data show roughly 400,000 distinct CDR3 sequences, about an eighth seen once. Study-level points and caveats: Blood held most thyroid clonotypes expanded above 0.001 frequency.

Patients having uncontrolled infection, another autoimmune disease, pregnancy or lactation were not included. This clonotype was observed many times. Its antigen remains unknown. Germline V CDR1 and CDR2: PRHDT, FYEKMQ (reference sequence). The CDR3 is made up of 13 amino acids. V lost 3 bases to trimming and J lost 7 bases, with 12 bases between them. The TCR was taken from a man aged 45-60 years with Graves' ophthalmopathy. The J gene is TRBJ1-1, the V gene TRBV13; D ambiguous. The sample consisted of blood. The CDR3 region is CASSLGQPDEAFF. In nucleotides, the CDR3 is TGTGCCAGCAGCTTGGGTCAGCCAGATGAAGCTTTCTTT.